This is a list of T cell receptor beta chains from one sample in a study of neoadjuvant anti-PD-1 for oral cavity cancer. Libraries were prepared by immunoSEQ multiplex PCR; TCRdb keeps only in-frame clonotypes and omits some of them. The sample lists 20,000 to 25,000 clones; more than 35% were seen once. Sequenced here: tumor tissue, sampled after nivolumab (anti-PD-1) treatment. Receptors originate from a person aged 35-79 years with oral cavity squamous cell carcinoma. Both conserved end residues are part of each CDR3. A D gene is named only where the DNA matches it firmly. Clone size is stated in some rows and not others, as once, few, many or a class when expanded.

CASSLVGDSGVGYGYTF | TGTGCCAGCAGCCTAGTAGGCGATTCGGGGGTAGGATATGGCTACACCTTC | - | TRBV7-2 | - | TRBJ1-2
CASTKDSYSNQPQHF | TGTGCCAGCACCAAGGACAGTTATAGCAATCAGCCCCAGCATTTT | - | TRBV7-2 | - | TRBJ1-5
CASSLPPAGKDYGYTF | TGTGCCAGCAGCTTACCCCCGGCAGGGAAGGACTATGGCTACACCTTC | few | TRBV7-2 | - | TRBJ1-2
CASSRNTGELFF | TGTGCCAGCAGCCGAAACACCGGGGAGCTGTTTTTT | - | TRBV6-5 | - | TRBJ2-2
CASSSRDRGSPLHF | TGTGCCAGCAGTTCCAGGGATCGGGGATCACCCCTCCACTTT | few | TRBV27 | - | TRBJ1-6
CASSLGGPNQPQHF | TGCGCCAGCAGCTTGGGGGGCCCCAATCAGCCCCAGCATTTT | - | TRBV5-1 | - | TRBJ1-5
CASSLGGADTQYF | TGTGCCAGCAGCTTGGGGGGCGCAGATACGCAGTATTTT | - | TRBV5-6 | - | TRBJ2-3
CASSATGSPETQYF | TGTGCCAGTAGTGCGACAGGAAGCCCAGAGACCCAGTACTTC | - | TRBV19 | - | TRBJ2-5
CASSLTDTEAFF | TGTGCCAGCAGCTTAACAGACACTGAAGCTTTCTTT | - | TRBV7-2 | - | TRBJ1-1
CASSLSPTGPDGAEAFF | TGCGCCAGCAGCTTGTCCCCGACAGGGCCTGACGGGGCTGAAGCTTTCTTT | medium-sized | TRBV5-1 | TRBD1 | TRBJ1-1
CASSQYRQNYEQYF | TGCGCCAGCAGCCAGTATAGACAGAACTACGAGCAGTACTTC | medium-sized | TRBV4-3 | - | TRBJ2-7
CASSLAGVGNTIYF | TGTGCCAGCAGCTTGGCAGGGGTTGGAAACACCATATATTTT | - | TRBV5-4 | - | TRBJ1-3
CASSQGDYNSPLHF | TGCGCCAGCAGCCAGGGGGATTATAATTCACCCCTCCACTTT | - | TRBV5-1 | TRBD1 | TRBJ1-6
CASSLYGGAGEQYF | TGTGCCAGCAGCTTATACGGGGGGGCCGGCGAGCAGTACTTC | - | TRBV7-3 | TRBD2 | TRBJ2-7
CASTLTGRDEQYF | TGTGCCAGCACCTTGACAGGGAGGGACGAGCAGTACTTC | few | TRBV5-4 | - | TRBJ2-7
CASSSFGTGSGYTF | TGTGCCAGCAGCTCCTTCGGGACAGGGAGTGGCTACACCTTC | - | TRBV6-1 | TRBD1 | TRBJ1-2
CASSLALRDLSSYEQYF | TGTGCCAGCAGCTTAGCGCTCAGGGACTTAAGCTCCTACGAGCAGTACTTC | - | TRBV7-2 | - | TRBJ2-7
CAWSGRSYNEQFF | TGTGCCTGGAGTGGTAGGTCCTACAATGAGCAGTTCTTC | - | TRBV30 | - | TRBJ2-1
CASSLYQGAKTQYF | TGTGCCAGCAGTTTATACCAGGGGGCGAAGACCCAGTACTTC | - | TRBV28 | TRBD1 | TRBJ2-5
CATSRGGLAGAAGANVLTF | TGTGCCACCAGCAGAGGGGGACTAGCGGGGGCAGCTGGGGCCAACGTCCTGACTTTC | - | TRBV15 | TRBD2 | TRBJ2-6
CASSRDTQNTEAFF | TGTGCCAGCAGTCGAGACACCCAGAACACTGAAGCTTTCTTT | - | TRBV6-1 | - | TRBJ1-1
CASSRQYMNTEAFF | TGTGCCAGCAGCCGACAGTACATGAACACTGAAGCTTTCTTT | - | TRBV5-5 | - | TRBJ1-1
CASSQDLAEAFF | TGCGCCAGCAGCCAAGATTTGGCTGAAGCTTTCTTT | many | TRBV4-3 | - | TRBJ1-1
CASSFYGPSYEQYF | TGTGCCAGCAGCTTCTACGGACCTTCCTACGAGCAGTACTTC | - | TRBV7-2 | - | TRBJ2-7
CAIPTEYSGANVLTF | TGTGCCATCCCGACGGAGTACTCTGGGGCCAACGTCCTGACTTTC | - | TRBV7-9 | - | TRBJ2-6
CATSPPRTGRNQPQHF | TGTGCCACCAGCCCACCCAGGACAGGGCGCAATCAGCCCCAGCATTTT | - | TRBV15 | TRBD1 | TRBJ1-5
CASSISSGGGYEQYF | TGTGCCAGTAGTATTTCGAGCGGGGGAGGGTACGAGCAGTACTTC | many | TRBV19 | TRBD2 | TRBJ2-7
CASSEEHSYYGYTF | TGTGCCAGCAGTGAAGAGCACAGCTACTATGGCTACACCTTC | many | TRBV25-1 | - | TRBJ1-2
CASSPRRSSTDTQYF | TGTGCCAGCAGCCCCCGGCGGAGTAGCACAGATACGCAGTATTTT | - | TRBV7-2 | - | TRBJ2-3
CASSQDDPSLDRYNSPLHF | TGCGCCAGCAGCCAAGACGACCCGTCTTTAGACCGCTATAATTCACCCCTCCACTTT | - | TRBV4-1 | - | TRBJ1-6
CASSLSYTEAFF | TGTGCCAGCAGCTTATCCTACACTGAAGCTTTCTTT | - | TRBV7-2 | - | TRBJ1-1
CASSLDGGPTDTQYF | TGTGCCAGCAGCTTAGACGGGGGGCCCACAGATACGCAGTATTTT | - | TRBV7-8 | - | TRBJ2-3
CAISDRDRTNEQYF | TGTGCCATCAGTGACCGAGACAGAACGAACGAGCAGTACTTC | many | TRBV10-3 | - | TRBJ2-7
CASSETGGNTIYF | TGTGCCAGCAGTGAGACTGGAGGAAACACCATATATTTT | - | TRBV19 | - | TRBJ1-3
CASSARGYRGRGEKLFF | TGTGCCAGCAGCGCTAGGGGATACAGGGGTCGAGGAGAAAAACTGTTTTTT | - | TRBV9 | TRBD1 | TRBJ1-4
CAISDAFTSWRPGELFF | TGTGCCATCAGCGACGCGTTCACTAGTTGGAGGCCCGGGGAGCTGTTTTTT | - | TRBV10-3 | - | TRBJ2-2
CASSSTGNRYEQYF | TGTGCCAGCAGTAGTACAGGGAACCGCTACGAGCAGTACTTC | many | TRBV11-1 | - | TRBJ2-7
CASSFLSGGADTQYF | TGTGCCAGCAGTTTCCTCAGCGGGGGGGCAGATACGCAGTATTTT | - | TRBV28 | TRBD2 | TRBJ2-3
CASSRRLLTTDTQYF | TGCGCCAGCAGTAGGCGGCTGCTGACAACAGATACGCAGTATTTT | many | TRBV4-3 | - | TRBJ2-3
CASSPRGGSTDTQYF | TGTGCCAGCAGCCCCAGGGGTGGGAGCACAGATACGCAGTATTTT | - | TRBV6-5 | - | TRBJ2-3
CASSHFRTDTQYF | TGCGCCAGCAGCCACTTTCGAACAGATACGCAGTATTTT | - | TRBV4-3 | - | TRBJ2-3
CASSSFRFGNYGYTF | TGTGCCAGCAGTTCGTTCAGGTTTGGAAACTATGGCTACACCTTC | many | TRBV27 | - | TRBJ1-2
CASSLAPTYTGELFF | TGTGCCAGCAGCTTAGCTCCCACGTACACCGGGGAGCTGTTTTTT | medium-sized | TRBV7-3 | - | TRBJ2-2
CASSLDQPYQETQYF | TGTGCCAGCAGCTTGGACCAGCCGTACCAAGAGACCCAGTACTTC | - | TRBV5-6 | - | TRBJ2-5
CASSEYRAYEQYF | TGTGCCAGCAGTGAGTACAGGGCCTACGAGCAGTACTTC | - | TRBV6-1 | - | TRBJ2-7
CASSYSRGGNTGELFF | TGTGCCAGCAGTTACTCTCGTGGGGGGAACACCGGGGAGCTGTTTTTT | - | TRBV6-5 | - | TRBJ2-2
CASSPRGLAGYYEQYF | TGTGCCAGCAGTCCTCGGGGGCTTGCGGGCTATTACGAGCAGTACTTC | - | TRBV27 | - | TRBJ2-7
CASSRGGGNSPLHF | TGTGCCAGCAGCCGTGGGGGGGGTAATTCACCCCTCCACTTT | - | TRBV2 | - | TRBJ1-6
CASSKQGAGAGELFF | TGTGCCAGCAGTAAACAGGGGGCTGGGGCCGGGGAGCTGTTTTTT | few | TRBV25-1 | TRBD1 | TRBJ2-2
CASSQDSRTNTGELFF | TGCGCCAGCAGCCAAGATTCGAGGACAAACACCGGGGAGCTGTTTTTT | - | TRBV4-3 | - | TRBJ2-2
CASSLTSWSTDTQYF | TGTGCCAGCAGCTTGACAAGTTGGAGCACAGATACGCAGTATTTT | - | TRBV7-2 | - | TRBJ2-3
CASSLLTGGTLNEQFF | TGTGCCAGCAGCCTCCTGACAGGAGGTACGCTTAATGAGCAGTTCTTC | - | TRBV11-2 | - | TRBJ2-1